The next 21 T cell receptor beta chains were all read from a single sample in a study of response to subunit inactivated influenza vaccine. MiXCR, run by TCRdb on the RT-PCR reads, gives a single entry per CDR3 protein. The data hold about 520,000 distinct CDR3 sequences, with approximately 7.8% observed a single time. This material consisted of PBMCs from blood, taken around 2 years after vaccination. These receptors all come from a man between 50 and 75 years old who received an inactivated influenza vaccine.

In nucleotides, the CDR3 is TGTGCCAGCAGCCTAGGACAATTTGGGGAAGGCGCTGAAGCTTTCTTT. The encoded protein is CASSLGQFGEGAEAFF. The chain carries TRBV11-1 and TRBJ1-1; the D gene is possibly TRBD1 (5 bases). V dropped 5 bases and J dropped 6 bases, with 22 bases sitting between them. This CDR3 spans 16 amino acids. Germline CDR1 SGHAT, CDR2 FQDESV (reference sequence).

This clonotype has a handful of counts. The V and J genes are TRBV7-9 and TRBJ1-6, with TRBD1 as a possible D gene (5 bases). Germline CDR1 and CDR2: SEHNR and FQNEAQ (reference sequence). V was pared by 5 bases and J by 9 bases, with 17 bases between. The CDR3 runs 15 residues. CDR3 nucleotide sequence: TGTGCCAGCAGCCTAACTCAGGGAGGAGGTTCACCCCTCCACTTT. Translation: CASSLTQGGGSPLHF. Based on the CDR3 plus reference TRBV7-9 and TRBJ1-6, the full variable domain is DTGVSQNPRHKITKRGQNVTFRCDPISEHNRLYWYRQTLGQGPEFLTYFQNEAQLEKSRLLSDRFSAERPKGSFSTLEIQRTEQGDSAMYLCASSLTQGGGSPLHFGNGTRLTVT.

This clonotype was found a few times. This chain uses TRBV5-1 with TRBJ2-3, with D uncertain. The germline V gene has CDR1 SGHRS and CDR2 YFSETQ. V was pared by 3 bases and J by 2 bases, with 13 bases between. This CDR3 region has 15 residues. CDR3 DNA: TGCGCCAGCAGCTCCCCAGGCCTAAACACAGATACGCAGTATTTT. As protein: CASSSPGLNTDTQYF.

The rearrangement links TRBV4-1 to TRBJ1-6; D is possibly TRBD1 (5 bases). Germline CDR1 reads MGHRA; CDR2 reads YSYEKL. The CDR3 has 17 residues. Trimming cost V 2 bases and J 6 bases, with 17 bases left between them. The CDR3 DNA sequence: TGCGCCAGCAGCCAATATGGCAGGGAGAGCTCTAATTCACCCCTCCACTTT. It specifies CASSQYGRESSNSPLHF.

The chain uses TRBV30 and TRBJ2-3, with 9 bases lining up with TRBD2. The CDR3 contains 14 residues. The V and J ends lost 3 bases and 5 bases, in that order; junction bases with no gene match: 6. Germline V gene data show CDR1 as GTSNPN and CDR2 as SVGIG (reference sequence). This chain's CDR3 is CAWRRGGVGDTQYF. The DNA for the CDR3 is TGTGCCTGGAGGCGGGGGGGCGTAGGAGATACGCAGTATTTT.

This clonotype was seen more than once but under ten times. This chain connects TRBV5-1 to TRBJ2-1; TRBD2 agrees at 7 bases. V trimming: 0 bases; J trimming: 4 bases; junction bases outside the gene matches: 7. Germline lookup yields CDR1 SGHRS and CDR2 YFSETQ. The CDR3 totals 16 residues. The CDR3 DNA follows: TGCGCCAGCAGCTTGGCCGCGGCTAGCGGATACAATGAGCAGTTCTTC. Protein product: CASSLAAASGYNEQFF.

This clonotype was found many times. The chain uses TRBV29-1 and TRBJ2-5; the D is unclear. The V and J ends lost 4 bases and 0 bases respectively, with 6 bases between them. The CDR3 runs to 12 residues. The germline V gene encodes CDR1 SQVTM and CDR2 ANQGSEA. This chain's CDR3 is CSVGGYQETQYF. In nucleotides, the CDR3 is TGCAGCGTTGGAGGCTACCAAGAGACCCAGTACTTC.

This clonotype was observed a few times. The chain employs TRBV7-9 and TRBJ2-1; TRBD2 matches at 15 bases. This CDR3 is built from 18 residues. J lost 3 bases, V lost 1 base, and 4 bases had no gene match. The germline V gene has CDR1 SEHNR and CDR2 FQNEAQ (reference sequence). DNA of the CDR3: TGTGCCAGCAGCTTAGTGGGGACTAGCGGGGGGCACTACAATGAGCAGTTCTTC. This encodes CASSLVGTSGGHYNEQFF.

Of note for this clonotype: A read error may explain this, as a much larger clone is one base away. V gene TRBV5-1 combines with J gene TRBJ2-1; possible D gene TRBD1, 6 bases. V was trimmed by 5 bases and J by 8 bases, leaving 14 bases between them. The CDR3 contains 13 residues. Germline assignment: CDR1 SGHRS and CDR2 YFSETQ. This chain's CDR3 is CASRGHGGYEQFF. CDR3 DNA sequence: TGCGCCAGCAGGGGACATGGGGGCTATGAGCAGTTCTTC.

This clonotype occurred a few times. This rearrangement joins TRBV29-1 to TRBJ2-1; TRBD1 agrees at 12 bases. The CDR3 is 14 amino acids. The germline CDR1 and CDR2 sequences are SQVTM and ANQGSEA. Losses at the gene ends were 5 bases for V and 7 bases for J; bases not matched to a gene: 6. The CDR3: CSVPGQGAWNEQFF. The DNA for the CDR3 is TGCAGCGTTCCGGGACAGGGGGCTTGGAATGAGCAGTTCTTC.

The chain is built from TRBV20-1 and TRBJ2-5, with a possible D match to TRBD1 (6 bases). CDR1 and CDR2 from the germline V gene are DFQATT and SNEGSKA (reference sequence). This CDR3 comprises 13 residues. V was clipped by 7 bases and J by 1 base, with 13 bases between them. The CDR3 region is CSVVAGVQETQYF. CDR3 DNA: TGCAGTGTAGTAGCAGGGGTCCAAGAGACCCAGTACTTC.

This clonotype was recorded a few times. V usage is TRBV28 and J usage is TRBJ2-1; 9 bases are a match to TRBD2. The V gene end was trimmed by 2 bases and the J gene end by 3 bases; junction bases not matched to a gene: 8. This CDR3 region has 17 residues. Germline CDR1 reads MDHEN; CDR2 reads SYDVKM. CDR3 region: CASSLGGGAGGYNEQFF. The CDR3 coding sequence is TGTGCCAGCAGTTTAGGGGGCGGAGCGGGAGGCTACAATGAGCAGTTCTTC.

The CDR3 bases are TGTGCCAGCAGTTGGACACCCCTCTATGGCTACACCTTC. It specifies CASSWTPLYGYTF. The chain recombines TRBV6-2 or TRBV6-3 with TRBJ1-2; perhaps TRBD1 as D (5 bases). The CDR3 has 13 amino acids. CDR1 and CDR2 (germline): MNHEY, SVGEGT. V gave up 4 bases and J gave up 4 bases, with 10 bases separating them.

The gene calls are TRBV20-1 and TRBJ2-1, with TRBD2 as a possible D gene (6 bases). Looked up from germline, CDR1 is DFQATT and CDR2 is SNEGSKA (reference sequence). This CDR3 has 17 residues. The V end was cut by 3 bases, the J end by 9 bases, with 27 bases between. The CDR3 loop is CSARRAGGSDLFSEQFF. The CDR3 DNA follows: TGCAGTGCTAGGCGCGCCGGGGGTAGCGATTTATTCAGTGAGCAGTTCTTC.

The V gene is TRBV29-1, the J gene TRBJ2-2; D is perhaps TRBD2 (6 bases). Germline CDR1 and CDR2: SQVTM and ANQGSEA. V lost 5 bases and J lost 3, with 7 bases in between. CDR3 length: 12 amino acids. The CDR3 DNA is TGCAGCGTTCGGGAGTACACCGGGGAGCTGTTTTTT. Protein: CSVREYTGELFF.

This clonotype was seen at least ten times. This chain joins TRBV10-3 and TRBJ2-4; 7 bases agree with TRBD2. The CDR3 length is 16 residues. Germline V gene sequence: CDR1 ENHRY, CDR2 SYGVKD. V was pared by 1 base and J by 4 bases, with 7 bases of the junction left unmatched. As DNA, the CDR3 is TGTGCCATCAGTGAGTGGGCTAGCGGAGGGAAAAACATTCAGTACTTC. Protein sequence: CAISEWASGGKNIQYF.

This clonotype showed up just a few times. The J gene is TRBJ2-1, the V gene TRBV7-9; D is unclear. Germline CDR1 is SEHNR and CDR2 is FQNEAQ (reference sequence). The CDR3 totals 13 residues. V was clipped by 2 bases and J by 12 bases, with 14 bases between them. For the CDR3, the DNA is TGTGCCAGCAGCTTAACCCTAAGCCCCGGGCAGTTCTTC. This encodes CASSLTLSPGQFF.

This clonotype has a count of ten or more. This chain joins TRBV29-1 and TRBJ1-1; 8 nucleotides align to TRBD1. Per germline, CDR1 SQVTM and CDR2 ANQGSEA. V shed 7 bases, J shed 5 bases, and the junction held 6 bases outside the gene matches. The CDR3 is 12 amino acids. This CDR3 reads CSGTTGGTEAFF. CDR3 coding DNA: TGCAGCGGCACAACAGGGGGAACTGAAGCTTTCTTT.

This clonotype occurred many times. The rearrangement uses TRBV6-5 and TRBJ2-5; 8 bases map to TRBD2. Germline V gene data show CDR1 as MNHEY and CDR2 as SVGAGI. V trimming: 1 base; J trimming: 2 bases; junction bases outside the gene matches: 6. CDR3 length: 16 residues. CDR3 sequence (DNA): TGTGCCAGCAGTTACTTCGGGGGGGTAGGGCAAGAGACCCAGTACTTC. This codes for CASSYFGGVGQETQYF.

The chain recombines TRBV28 with TRBJ2-2; no clear D gene. Looked up from germline, CDR1 is MDHEN and CDR2 is SYDVKM. The CDR3 extends over 16 amino acids. The V gene lost 2 bases and the J gene lost 4 bases, with 14 bases spanning the gap. CDR3 amino acids: CASSLSGKGPTGELFF. The CDR3 region has the DNA TGTGCCAGCAGTTTAAGTGGGAAGGGCCCCACCGGGGAGCTGTTTTTT.

J is TRBJ2-4 and V is TRBV7-8; D possibly corresponds to TRBD2 (6 bases). Looked up from germline, CDR1 is SGHVS and CDR2 is FQNEAQ. CDR3 size: 16 residues. The V end lost 5 bases, the J end lost 8 bases, and 22 bases lay between the germline ends. This CDR3 reads CASSKRRIAVGDIQYF. The CDR3 region has the DNA TGTGCCAGCAGCAAGAGGAGAATAGCGGTGGGGGACATTCAGTACTTC.